This T cell receptor beta chain was documented in a study of shared clonotypes between healthy human individuals. Study as a whole: Three CD4 naive, three CD4 memory, two CD8 naive and one CD8 memory plate were used per donor.

Nashville, Tennessee was home to all donors, who were Caucasian adults. Per the authors' pipeline: ImmunoSEQ only sent back junction sequences with no quality scores, so filtering was done differently. Method: immunoSEQ multiplex PCR; TCRdb's copy keeps in-frame clones and lacks some. The V and J calls and clone size were taken over from that table, and D and trimming were inferred from the DNA. The sample records 950,000 to 1,100,000 clones, about 75% being singletons. Germline CDR1 reads SGHRS; CDR2 reads YFSETQ. The CDR3 is made up of 13 amino acids. Trimming took off 5 bases at V and 3 bases at J, with 8 bases between the two ends.

This TCR came from a man in his late teens or twenties in good health. This chain links TRBV5-1 with TRBJ2-2, with unresolved D. The sample comprised memory CD4+ T cells sorted from blood. Regarding subset: CD45RA-negative fraction. The CDR3 DNA is TGCGCCAGCAGATGGGATTACACCGGGGAGCTGTTTTTT. Translated: CASRWDYTGELFF.